This TCR beta chain was captured by sequencing in a study of CD8+ T cells in alopecia areata. Turning to the study itself: Each day, treated patients took oral tofacitinib twice, at 5 to 10 mg per dose.

Punch biopsies of lesional scalp, plus peripheral blood, were taken from alopecia areata patients. Germline lookup yields CDR1 MGHRA and CDR2 YSYEKL. The ends lost 2 bases at V and 5 bases at J; junction bases unmatched: 12. This CDR3 comprises 17 residues. Following extraction, RNA underwent reverse transcription to cDNA, which served as the sequencing template. TCRdb's table, derived via immunoSEQ multiplex PCR, lists solely in-frame clones and lacks some. The table shows more than 11,000 clones, with 50% to 60% occurring only once. The rearrangement links TRBV4-1 to TRBJ1-1, with 9 bases aligning to TRBD1. The TCR originated in a human donor with alopecia areata. The material was skin, obtained at week 0. Here the CDR3 reads CASSQRGTGNTFTEAFF. The CDR3 region has the DNA TGCGCCAGCAGCCAAAGGGGGACAGGGAATACGTTTACTGAAGCTTTCTTT.